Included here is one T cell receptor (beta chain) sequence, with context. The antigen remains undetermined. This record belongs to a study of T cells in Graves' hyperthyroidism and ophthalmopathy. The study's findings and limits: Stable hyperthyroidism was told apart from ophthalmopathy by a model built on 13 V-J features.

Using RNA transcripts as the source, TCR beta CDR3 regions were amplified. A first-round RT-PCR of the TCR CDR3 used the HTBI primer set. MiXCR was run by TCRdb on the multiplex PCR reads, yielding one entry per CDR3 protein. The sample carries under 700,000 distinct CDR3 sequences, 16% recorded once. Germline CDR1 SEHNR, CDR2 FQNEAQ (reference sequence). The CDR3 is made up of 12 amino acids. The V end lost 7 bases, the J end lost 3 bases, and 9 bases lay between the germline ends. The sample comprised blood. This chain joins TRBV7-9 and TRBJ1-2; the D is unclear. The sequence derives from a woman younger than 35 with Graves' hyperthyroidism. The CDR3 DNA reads TGTGCCAGCACGGGCATGGACTATGGCTACACCTTC. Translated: CASTGMDYGYTF.